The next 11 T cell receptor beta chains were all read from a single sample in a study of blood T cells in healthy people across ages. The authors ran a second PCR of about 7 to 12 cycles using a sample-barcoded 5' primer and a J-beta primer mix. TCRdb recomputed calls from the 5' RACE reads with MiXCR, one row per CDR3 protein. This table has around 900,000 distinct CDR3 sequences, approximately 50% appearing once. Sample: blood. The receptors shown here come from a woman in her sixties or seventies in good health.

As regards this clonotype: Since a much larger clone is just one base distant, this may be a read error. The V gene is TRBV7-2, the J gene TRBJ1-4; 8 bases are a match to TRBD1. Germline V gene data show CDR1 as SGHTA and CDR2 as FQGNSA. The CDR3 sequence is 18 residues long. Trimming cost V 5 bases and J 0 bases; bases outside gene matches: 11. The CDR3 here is CASSLTETGEATNEKLFF. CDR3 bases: TGTGCCAGCAGCCTAACGGAGACAGGGGAAGCAACTAATGAAAAACTGTTTTTT.

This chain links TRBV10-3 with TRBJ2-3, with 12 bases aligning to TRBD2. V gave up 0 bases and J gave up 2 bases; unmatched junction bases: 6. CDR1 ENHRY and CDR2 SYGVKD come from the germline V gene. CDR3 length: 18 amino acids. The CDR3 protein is CAISESGLAGWVTDTQYF. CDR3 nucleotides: TGTGCCATCAGTGAGTCCGGACTAGCGGGGTGGGTCACAGATACGCAGTATTTT.

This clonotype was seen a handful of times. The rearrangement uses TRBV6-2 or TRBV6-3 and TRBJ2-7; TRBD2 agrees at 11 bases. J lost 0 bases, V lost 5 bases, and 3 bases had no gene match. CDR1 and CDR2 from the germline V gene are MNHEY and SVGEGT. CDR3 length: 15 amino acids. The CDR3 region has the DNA TGTGCCAGCAGTGATCTAGCGGGAGGCTCCTACGAGCAGTACTTC. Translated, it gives CASSDLAGGSYEQYF.

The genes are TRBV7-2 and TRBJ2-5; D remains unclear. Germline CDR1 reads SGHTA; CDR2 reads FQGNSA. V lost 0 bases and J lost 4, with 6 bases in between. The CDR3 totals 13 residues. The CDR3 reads CASSLARPETQYF. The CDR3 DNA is TGTGCCAGCAGCTTAGCGCGGCCAGAGACCCAGTACTTC.

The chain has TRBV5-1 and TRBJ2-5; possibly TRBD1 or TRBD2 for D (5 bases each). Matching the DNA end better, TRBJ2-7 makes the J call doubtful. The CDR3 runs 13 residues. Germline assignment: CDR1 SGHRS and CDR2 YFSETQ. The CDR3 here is CASRRDGLYEQYF. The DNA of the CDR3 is TGCGCCAGCAGGAGGGACGGGCTCTACGAGCAGTACTTC.

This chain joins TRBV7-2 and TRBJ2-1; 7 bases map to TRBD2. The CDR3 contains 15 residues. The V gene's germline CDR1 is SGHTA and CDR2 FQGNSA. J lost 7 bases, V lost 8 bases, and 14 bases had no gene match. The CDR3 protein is CASSASGTTLNEQFF. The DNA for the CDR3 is TGTGCCAGCTCCGCAAGCGGGACCACTTTGAATGAGCAGTTCTTC.

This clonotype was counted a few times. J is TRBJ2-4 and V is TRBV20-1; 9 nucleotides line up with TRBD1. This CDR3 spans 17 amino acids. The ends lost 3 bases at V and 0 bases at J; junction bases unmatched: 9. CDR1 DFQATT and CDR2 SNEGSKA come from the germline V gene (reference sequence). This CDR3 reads CSASISGQGRAKNIQYF. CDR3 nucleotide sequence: TGCAGTGCTAGTATTTCCGGACAGGGGAGAGCCAAAAACATTCAGTACTTC.

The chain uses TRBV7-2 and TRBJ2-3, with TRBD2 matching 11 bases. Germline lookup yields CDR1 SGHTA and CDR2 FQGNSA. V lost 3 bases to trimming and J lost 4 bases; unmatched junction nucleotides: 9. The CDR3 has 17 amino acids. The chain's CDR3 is CASSLLGATSGADTQYF. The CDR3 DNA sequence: TGTGCCAGCAGCTTGCTTGGGGCGACTAGCGGGGCAGATACGCAGTATTTT.

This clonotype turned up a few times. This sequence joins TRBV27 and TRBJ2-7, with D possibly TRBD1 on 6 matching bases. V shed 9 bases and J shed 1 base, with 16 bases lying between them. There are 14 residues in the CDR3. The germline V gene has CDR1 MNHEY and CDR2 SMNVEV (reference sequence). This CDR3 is CASTSGTSSYEQYF. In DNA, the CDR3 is TGTGCCAGTACCTCCGGGACATCTTCCTACGAGCAGTACTTC.

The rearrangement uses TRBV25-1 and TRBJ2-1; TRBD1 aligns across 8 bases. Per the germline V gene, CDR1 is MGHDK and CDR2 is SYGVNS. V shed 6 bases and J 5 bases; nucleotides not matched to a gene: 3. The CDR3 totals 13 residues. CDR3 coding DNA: TGTGCCAGCAGGATGACAGGGGACAATGAGCAGTTCTTC. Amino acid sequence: CASRMTGDNEQFF.

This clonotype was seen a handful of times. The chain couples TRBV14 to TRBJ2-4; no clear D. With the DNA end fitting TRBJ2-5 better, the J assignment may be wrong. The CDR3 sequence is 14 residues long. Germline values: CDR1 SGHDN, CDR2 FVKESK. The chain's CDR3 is CASSQDGRVVTQYF. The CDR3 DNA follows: TGTGCCAGCAGCCAAGACGGTAGAGTTGTGACCCAGTACTTC.